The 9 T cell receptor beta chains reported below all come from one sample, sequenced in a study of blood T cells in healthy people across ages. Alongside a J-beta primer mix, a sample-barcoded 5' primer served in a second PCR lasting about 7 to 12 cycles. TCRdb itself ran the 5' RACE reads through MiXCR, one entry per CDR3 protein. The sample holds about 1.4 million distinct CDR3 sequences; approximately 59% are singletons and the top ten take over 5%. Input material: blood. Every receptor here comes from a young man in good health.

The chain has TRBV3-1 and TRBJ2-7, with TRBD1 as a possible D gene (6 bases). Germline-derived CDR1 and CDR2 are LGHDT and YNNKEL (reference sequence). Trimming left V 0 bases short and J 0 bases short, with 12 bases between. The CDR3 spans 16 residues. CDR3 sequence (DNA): TGTGCCAGCAGCCAAGATCCGGACAGAGGCTCCTACGAGCAGTACTTC. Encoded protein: CASSQDPDRGSYEQYF.

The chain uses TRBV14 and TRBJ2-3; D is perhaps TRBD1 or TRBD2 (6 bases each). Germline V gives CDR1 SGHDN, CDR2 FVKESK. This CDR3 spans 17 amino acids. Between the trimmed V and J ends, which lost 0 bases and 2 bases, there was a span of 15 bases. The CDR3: CASSQDLGGFYTDTQYF. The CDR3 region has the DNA TGTGCCAGCAGCCAAGATTTGGGGGGCTTCTACACAGATACGCAGTATTTT.

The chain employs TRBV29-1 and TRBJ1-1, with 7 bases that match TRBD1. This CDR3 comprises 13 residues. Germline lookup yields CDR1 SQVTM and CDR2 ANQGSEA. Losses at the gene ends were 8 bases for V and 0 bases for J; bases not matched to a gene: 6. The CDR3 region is CSTRTGLNTEAFF. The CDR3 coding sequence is TGCAGCACTAGGACAGGCTTGAACACTGAAGCTTTCTTT.

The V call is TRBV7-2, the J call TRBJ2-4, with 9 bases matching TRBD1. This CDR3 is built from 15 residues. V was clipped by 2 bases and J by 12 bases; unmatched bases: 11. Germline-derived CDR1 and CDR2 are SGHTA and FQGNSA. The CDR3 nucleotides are TGTGCCAGCAGCTTAATGGGACAGGGCCGGGTTAATCAGTACTTC. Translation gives CASSLMGQGRVNQYF.

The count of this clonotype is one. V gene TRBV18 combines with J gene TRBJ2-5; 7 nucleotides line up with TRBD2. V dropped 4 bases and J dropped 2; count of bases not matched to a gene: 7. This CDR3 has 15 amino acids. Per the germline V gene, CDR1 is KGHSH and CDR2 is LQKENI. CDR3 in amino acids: CASSRGGRAQETQYF. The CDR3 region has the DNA TGTGCCAGCTCACGCGGGGGACGAGCTCAAGAGACCCAGTACTTC.

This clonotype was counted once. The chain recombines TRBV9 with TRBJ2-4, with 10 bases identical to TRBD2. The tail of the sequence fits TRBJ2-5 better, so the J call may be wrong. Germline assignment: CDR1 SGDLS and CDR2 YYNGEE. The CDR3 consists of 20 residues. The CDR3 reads CASSLSGGAKFGQDQETQYF. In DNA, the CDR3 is TGTGCCAGCTCCTTAAGCGGGGGGGCCAAGTTCGGCCAGGACCAAGAGACCCAGTACTTC.

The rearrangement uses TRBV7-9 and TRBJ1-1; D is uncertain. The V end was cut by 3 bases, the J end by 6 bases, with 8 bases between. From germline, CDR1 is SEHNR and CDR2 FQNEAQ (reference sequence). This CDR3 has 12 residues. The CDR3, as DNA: TGTGCCAGCAGCTTCGGTATTCCTGAAGCTTTCTTT. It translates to CASSFGIPEAFF.

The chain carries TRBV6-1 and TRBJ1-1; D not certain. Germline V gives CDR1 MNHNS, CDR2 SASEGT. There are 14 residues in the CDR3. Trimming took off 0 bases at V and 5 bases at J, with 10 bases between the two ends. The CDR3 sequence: CASSEARTATEAFF. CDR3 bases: TGTGCCAGCAGTGAAGCGAGGACGGCTACTGAAGCTTTCTTT.

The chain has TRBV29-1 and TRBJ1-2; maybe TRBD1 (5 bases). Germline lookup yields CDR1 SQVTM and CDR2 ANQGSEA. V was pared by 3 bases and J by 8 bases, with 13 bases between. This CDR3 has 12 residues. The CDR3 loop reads CSVDFQGVGYTF. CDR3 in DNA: TGCAGCGTTGACTTCCAAGGGGTCGGCTACACCTTC.